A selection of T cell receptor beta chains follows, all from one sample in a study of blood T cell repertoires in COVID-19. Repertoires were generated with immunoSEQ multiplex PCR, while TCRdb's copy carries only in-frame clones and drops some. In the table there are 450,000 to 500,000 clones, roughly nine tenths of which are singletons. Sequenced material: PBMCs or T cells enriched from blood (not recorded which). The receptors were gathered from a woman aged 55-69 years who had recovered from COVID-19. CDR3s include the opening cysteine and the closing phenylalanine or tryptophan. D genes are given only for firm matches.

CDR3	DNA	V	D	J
CAWNKRPNEQFF	TGTGCCTGGAATAAGCGGCCTAATGAGCAGTTCTTC	TRBV30	.	TRBJ2-1
CAWSVRVGNQPQHF	TGTGCCTGGAGTGTACGGGTGGGCAATCAGCCCCAGCATTTT	TRBV30	.	TRBJ1-5
CASSYQGATGNTIYF	TGTGCCAGCAGTTACCAGGGGGCAACTGGAAACACCATATATTTT	TRBV6-5	TRBD1	TRBJ1-3
CASSPPTEFPYEQYF	TGTGCCAGCAGCCCTCCTACAGAATTCCCCTACGAGCAGTACTTC	TRBV7-9	.	TRBJ2-7
CASSSNSGAYHEQYF	TGCGCCAGCAGCTCGAATAGCGGGGCGTATCACGAGCAGTACTTC	TRBV5-1	TRBD2	TRBJ2-7
CASSEITGAVHYGYTF	TGTGCCAGCAGCGAAATAACAGGGGCCGTTCACTATGGCTACACCTTC	TRBV7-2	TRBD1	TRBJ1-2
CASSSTGEYQPQHF	TGTGCCAGCTCATCAACAGGGGAATATCAGCCCCAGCATTTT	TRBV18	TRBD1	TRBJ1-5
CASSQDLSRPTDTQYF	TGCGCCAGCAGCCAAGACTTAAGCCGCCCCACAGATACGCAGTATTTT	TRBV4-1	.	TRBJ2-3
CASSGGYNEQFF	TGTGCCAGCTCCGGGGGATACAATGAGCAGTTCTTC	TRBV18	.	TRBJ2-1
CASSTGLAGGAYNEQFF	TGTGCCAGCAGTACAGGACTAGCGGGGGGCGCCTACAATGAGCAGTTCTTC	TRBV11-2	TRBD2	TRBJ2-1
CASSIYGRAYGYTF	TGTGCCAGTAGTATCTATGGCAGGGCCTATGGCTACACCTTC	TRBV19	.	TRBJ1-2
CATSSAGTGDYEQYF	TGTGCCACCAGCAGTGCGGGGACGGGAGACTACGAGCAGTACTTC	TRBV15	.	TRBJ2-7
CASSFGQGAGGYTF	TGCGCCAGCAGCTTCGGACAGGGGGCTGGAGGCTACACCTTC	TRBV5-1	TRBD1	TRBJ1-2
CATSNQNQPQHF	TGTGCCACCAGTAACCAGAATCAGCCCCAGCATTTT	TRBV24-1	.	TRBJ1-5
CATSEKWDRGSDEQFF	TGTGCCACCAGTGAAAAATGGGACAGGGGGAGCGATGAGCAGTTCTTC	TRBV24-1	TRBD1	TRBJ2-1
CASRQDRGLGEQYF	TGTGCCAGCCGCCAGGACAGGGGGCTTGGTGAGCAGTACTTC	TRBV5-4	TRBD1	TRBJ2-7
CASSPIEGADFGYTF	TGTGCCAGCTCACCAATCGAGGGGGCGGACTTTGGCTACACCTTC	TRBV18	TRBD1	TRBJ1-2
CAWSVNQGNQPQHF	TGTGCCTGGAGTGTGAACCAGGGTAATCAGCCCCAGCATTTT	TRBV30	.	TRBJ1-5
CASSYGQGISGNTIYF	TGTGCCAGCAGTTACGGACAGGGGATATCTGGAAACACCATATATTTT	TRBV6-5	TRBD1	TRBJ1-3
CSVDPGTGELFF	TGCAGCGTTGATCCGGGCACCGGGGAGCTGTTTTTT	TRBV29-1	.	TRBJ2-2
CASSLGGVAKNIQYF	TGTGCCAGCAGTCTCGGAGGGGTAGCCAAAAACATTCAGTACTTC	TRBV28	.	TRBJ2-4
CASSFYRGRSEAFF	TGTGCCAGCAGTTTCTACAGGGGGCGGTCTGAAGCTTTCTTT	TRBV27	TRBD1	TRBJ1-1
CASNQGMNTEAFF	TGTGCCAGTAATCAGGGCATGAACACTGAAGCTTTCTTT	TRBV19	.	TRBJ1-1
CASSSQGNSGNTIYF	TGTGCCAGCAGCTCCCAGGGAAACTCTGGAAACACCATATATTTT	TRBV7-9	.	TRBJ1-3
CAIRDRGRGYTF	TGTGCCATCAGAGACAGGGGTAGGGGCTACACCTTC	TRBV10-3	TRBD1	TRBJ1-2
CASSLVSGLADTQYF	TGTGCCAGCAGCTTAGTATCGGGGTTGGCAGATACGCAGTATTTT	TRBV13	.	TRBJ2-3
CASSLTGVIGYTF	TGTGCCAGCAGCCTGACAGGGGTGATTGGCTACACCTTC	TRBV14	TRBD1	TRBJ1-2
CASSRGQGAGNEKLFF	TGCGCCAGCAGCCGGGGACAGGGGGCGGGTAATGAAAAACTGTTTTTT	TRBV4-1	TRBD1	TRBJ1-4
CASRHRGSGANVLTF	TGTGCCAGCAGACACAGGGGGTCTGGGGCCAACGTCCTGACTTTC	TRBV2	TRBD1	TRBJ2-6
CASSLGGERQFF	TGTGCCAGCAGCCTGGGGGGGGAACGGCAGTTCTTC	TRBV5-8	TRBD2	TRBJ2-1
CASSLDGTGNQPQHF	TGTGCCAGCAGCTTAGACGGGACTGGGAATCAGCCCCAGCATTTT	TRBV7-9	.	TRBJ1-5
CASSLATGGTEAFF	TGTGCCAGCAGCTTGGCGACTGGAGGGACTGAAGCTTTCTTT	TRBV5-8	.	TRBJ1-1
CATSDPTSFQETQYF	TGTGCCACCAGTGACCCGACTAGTTTCCAAGAGACCCAGTACTTC	TRBV24-1	.	TRBJ2-5
CATSRGGGRNNQPQHF	TGTGCCACCAGTCGAGGAGGAGGGCGTAACAATCAGCCCCAGCATTTT	TRBV24-1	.	TRBJ1-5
CASSRGSNQPQHF	TGTGCCAGCAGTCGGGGGAGCAATCAGCCCCAGCATTTT	TRBV7-8	.	TRBJ1-5
CASEFLTNEKLFF	TGTGCCAGCGAGTTTTTGACTAATGAAAAACTGTTTTTT	TRBV6-5	.	TRBJ1-4
CATRTATNTEAFF	TGCGCCACCCGGACAGCCACCAACACTGAAGCTTTCTTT	TRBV10-2	.	TRBJ1-1
CASSLGRPNTGELFF	TGCGCCAGCAGCTTGGGCAGGCCGAACACCGGGGAGCTGTTTTTT	TRBV5-1	.	TRBJ2-2
CASRSTSGGNTGELFF	TGTGCAAGTCGCTCGACTAGCGGGGGTAACACCGGGGAGCTGTTTTTT	TRBV12-2	.	TRBJ2-2